The entry that follows covers one T cell receptor beta chain sequence. Its antigen is not known. The data are from a study of T-cell memory formation after mild COVID-19. Study overall: TCR clusters showed largely donor specificity. General study results and limits: CD4+ contracting clones were found mainly in CM and EM, and CD8+ ones in EMRA.

This CDR3 comprises 12 residues. J gave up 12 bases and V 3 bases, and 2 bases lay outside the gene matches. Germline lookup yields CDR1 SEHNR and CDR2 FQNEAQ (reference sequence). TCRdb reprocessed the 5' RACE reads via MiXCR and lists one record per CDR3 protein. The sample lists some 440,000 distinct CDR3 sequences; roughly 23% were seen once. The V and J genes are TRBV7-9 and TRBJ1-2; 12 bases are a match to TRBD1. Sequenced sample: PBMCs or a T cell subset sorted from them (not recorded which). This TCR came from an adult woman who had mild COVID-19 (a few samples of this study predate the infection). Cell type and time point are not known. As DNA, the CDR3 is TGTGCCAGCAGCTTGGGACAGGGGGCCCACACCTTC. Translation gives CASSLGQGAHTF.